This T cell receptor beta chain was captured in a study of tumor-infiltrating lymphocytes in primary liver carcinoma. Total RNA (approximately 450 ng) served as template for TCR beta cDNA synthesis primed by a constant-region primer. It was through three nested multiplex PCR rounds of slightly modified ARM-PCR that TCR beta libraries arose. TCRdb processed the multiplex PCR reads anew with MiXCR; each CDR3 protein has one entry. The sample carries 95,000 to 100,000 distinct CDR3 sequences, more than 65% recorded once. The tissue used was unsorted bulk material of roughly 17-34 mg. RNA and DNA were co-extracted from it with the AllPrep DNA/RNA mini kit. With respect to this clonotype: Mismatch with germline at one junction end may stem from a read error.

The receptor was derived from a woman aged 55 to 70 with primary liver carcinoma and hepatitis B virus infection. Sequenced input: liver tumor tissue from sampling region 2. Described subset: tumor region T2, inferior pole.

DNA of the CDR3: TGTGCCAGCTGCTCGGTGGGGCCGGTCGGGGAGCTGTTATTT. This encodes CASCSVGPVGELLF. V gene TRBV28 combines with J gene TRBJ2-2; D could derive from TRBD1 or TRBD2 (5 bases each). In germline, CDR1 is MDHEN, CDR2 SYDVKM. The CDR3 has 14 amino acids.